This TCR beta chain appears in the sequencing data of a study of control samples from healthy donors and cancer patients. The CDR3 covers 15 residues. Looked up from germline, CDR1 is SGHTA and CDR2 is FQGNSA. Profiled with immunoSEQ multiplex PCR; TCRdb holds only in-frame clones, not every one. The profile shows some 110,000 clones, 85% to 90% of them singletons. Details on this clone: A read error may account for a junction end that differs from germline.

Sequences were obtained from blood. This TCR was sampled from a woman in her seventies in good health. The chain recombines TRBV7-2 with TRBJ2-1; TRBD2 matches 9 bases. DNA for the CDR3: TGTGCCAGCAGCCCCAAGGGCGGGGGGGCCGCGAGTCAGGTCTTC. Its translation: CASSPKGGGAASQVF.